This TCR beta chain was sequenced during a study of blood T cell repertoires in COVID-19. Study at large: The cDNA or gDNA used as material had been derived from T cells, B-cell-depleted T cells, or PBMCs.

In the case of this clone: The same CDR3 also results from other DNA sequences found in this sample.

Method: immunoSEQ multiplex PCR; TCRdb's copy keeps in-frame clones and lacks some. This sample yields roughly 300,000 clones, of which under 90% are seen a single time; under 11% belongs to the top ten. The sequenced sample consisted of PBMCs or T cells enriched from blood (not recorded which). This TCR was recovered from a woman aged 18-29 years who had recovered from COVID-19.

CDR3 in DNA: TGCGCCAGCAGCTTGGGCCTTACAGAAGCTTTCTTT. Residues: CASSLGLTEAFF. V usage is TRBV5-1 and J usage is TRBJ1-1; D uncertain. The CDR3 length is 12 residues. Trimming removed 0 bases at V and 8 bases at J, with 8 bases between. Germline CDR1 and CDR2: SGHRS and YFSETQ.